What follows is one T cell receptor (beta chain) and its context. CDR1 SNHLY and CDR2 FYNNEI come from the germline V gene. The V end was cut by 2 bases, the J end by 3 bases, with 17 bases between. CDR3 size: 17 residues. Per the study methods: Nucleated cell counts were estimated from reference gene primer amplification. Only in-frame clones appear in the TCRdb table, and some are missing; sequencing was by immunoSEQ multiplex PCR. That table is the source of V, J and clone size, and D and trimming were worked out from the DNA. The table has roughly 400,000 clones, roughly 88% seen once. This entry comes from a study of blood T cell repertoires in COVID-19. Participants came from fewer than 25 US areas, aged roughly 18 to 100 years.

Specimen: PBMCs or T cells enriched from blood (not recorded which). This clonotype was obtained from a man younger than 30 who had recovered from COVID-19. The chain couples TRBV2 to TRBJ1-5; D is undetermined. The CDR3 loop is CASSEKLGQKPNQPQHF. CDR3 sequence (DNA): TGTGCCAGCAGTGAAAAGTTGGGCCAGAAACCCAATCAGCCCCAGCATTTT.